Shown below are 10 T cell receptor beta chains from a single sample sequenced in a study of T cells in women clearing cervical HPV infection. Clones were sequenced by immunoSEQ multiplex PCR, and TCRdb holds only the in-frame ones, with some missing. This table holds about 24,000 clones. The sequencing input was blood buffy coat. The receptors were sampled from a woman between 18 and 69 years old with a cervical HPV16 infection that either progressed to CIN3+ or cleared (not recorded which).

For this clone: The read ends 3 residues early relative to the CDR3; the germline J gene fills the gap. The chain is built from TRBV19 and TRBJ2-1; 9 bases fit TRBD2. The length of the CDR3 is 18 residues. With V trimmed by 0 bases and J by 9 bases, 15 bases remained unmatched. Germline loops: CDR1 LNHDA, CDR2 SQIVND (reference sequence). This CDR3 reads CASSIDIAGAPRGGEQFF. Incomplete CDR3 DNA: TGTGCCAGTAGTATAGATATAGCGGGGGCTCCTCGGGGAGGTGAG. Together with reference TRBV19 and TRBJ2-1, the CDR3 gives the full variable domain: DGGITQSPKYLFRKEGQNVTLSCEQNLNHDAMYWYRQDPGQGLRLIYYSQIVNDFQKGDIAEGYSVSREKKESFPLTVTSAQKNPTAFYLCASSIDIAGAPRGGEQFFGPGTRLTVL.

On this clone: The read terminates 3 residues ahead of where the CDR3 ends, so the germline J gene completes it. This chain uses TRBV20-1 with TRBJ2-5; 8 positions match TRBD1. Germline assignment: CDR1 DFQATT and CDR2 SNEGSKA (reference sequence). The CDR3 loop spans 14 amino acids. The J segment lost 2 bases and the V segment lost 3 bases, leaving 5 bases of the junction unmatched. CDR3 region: CSASANRGQETQYF. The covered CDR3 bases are TGCAGTGCTAGCGCGAACAGGGGGCAAGAGACC.

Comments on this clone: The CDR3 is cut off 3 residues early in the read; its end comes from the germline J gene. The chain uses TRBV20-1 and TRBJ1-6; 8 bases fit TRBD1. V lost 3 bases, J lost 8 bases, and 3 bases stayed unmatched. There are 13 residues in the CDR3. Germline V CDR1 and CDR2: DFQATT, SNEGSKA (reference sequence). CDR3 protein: CSARDREYSPLHF. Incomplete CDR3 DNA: TGCAGTGCTAGGGACAGGGAATATTCACCC.

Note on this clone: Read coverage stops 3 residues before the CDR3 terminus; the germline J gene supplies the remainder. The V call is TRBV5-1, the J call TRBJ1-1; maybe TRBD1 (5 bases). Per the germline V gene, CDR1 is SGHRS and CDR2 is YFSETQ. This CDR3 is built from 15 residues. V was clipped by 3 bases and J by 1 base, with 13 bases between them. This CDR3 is CASSWGVRGNTEAFF. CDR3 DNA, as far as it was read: TGCGCCAGCAGCTGGGGCGTGAGGGGGAACACTGAA.

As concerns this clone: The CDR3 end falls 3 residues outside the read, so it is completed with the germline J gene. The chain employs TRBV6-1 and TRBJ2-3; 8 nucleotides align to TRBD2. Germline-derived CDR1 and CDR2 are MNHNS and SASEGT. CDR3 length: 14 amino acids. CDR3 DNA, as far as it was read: TGTGCCAGCAGTGAAGCGGGACTAGTCGAGACG. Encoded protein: CASSEAGLVET. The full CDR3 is CASSEAGLVETQYF.

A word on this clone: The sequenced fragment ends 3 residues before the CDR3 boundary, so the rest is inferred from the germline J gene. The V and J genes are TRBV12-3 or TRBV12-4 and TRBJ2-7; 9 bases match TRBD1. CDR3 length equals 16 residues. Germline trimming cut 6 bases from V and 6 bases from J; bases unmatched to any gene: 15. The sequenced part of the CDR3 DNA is TGTGCCAGCAGCCCCTGGAAAGGGACAGGGTCGGGCGAG. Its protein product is CASSPWKGTGSGE. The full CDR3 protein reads CASSPWKGTGSGEQYF.

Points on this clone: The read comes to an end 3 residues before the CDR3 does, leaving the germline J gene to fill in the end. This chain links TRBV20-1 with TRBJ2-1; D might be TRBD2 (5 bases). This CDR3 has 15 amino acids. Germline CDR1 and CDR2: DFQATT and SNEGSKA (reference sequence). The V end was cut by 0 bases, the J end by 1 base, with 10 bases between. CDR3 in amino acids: CSARDERRSYNEQFF. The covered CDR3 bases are TGCAGTGCTAGAGATGAGCGGAGATCCTACAATGAG.

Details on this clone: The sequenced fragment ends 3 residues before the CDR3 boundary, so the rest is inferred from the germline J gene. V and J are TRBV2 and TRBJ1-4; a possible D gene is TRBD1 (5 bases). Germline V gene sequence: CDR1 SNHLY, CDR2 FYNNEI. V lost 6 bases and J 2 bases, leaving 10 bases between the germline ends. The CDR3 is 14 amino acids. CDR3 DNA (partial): TGTGCCAGCAGAGGGGCTGGGACTAATGAAAAA. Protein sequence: CASRGAGTNEK. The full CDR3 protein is CASRGAGTNEKLFF.

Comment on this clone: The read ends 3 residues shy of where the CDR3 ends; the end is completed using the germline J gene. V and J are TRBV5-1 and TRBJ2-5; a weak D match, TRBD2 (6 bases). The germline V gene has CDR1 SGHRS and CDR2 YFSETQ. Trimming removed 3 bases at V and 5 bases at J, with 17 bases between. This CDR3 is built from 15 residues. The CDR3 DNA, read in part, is TGCGCCAGCAGCTCCCACGGGGGATCCAGGGAGACC. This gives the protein CASSSHGGSRET. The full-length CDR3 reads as CASSSHGGSRETQYF.

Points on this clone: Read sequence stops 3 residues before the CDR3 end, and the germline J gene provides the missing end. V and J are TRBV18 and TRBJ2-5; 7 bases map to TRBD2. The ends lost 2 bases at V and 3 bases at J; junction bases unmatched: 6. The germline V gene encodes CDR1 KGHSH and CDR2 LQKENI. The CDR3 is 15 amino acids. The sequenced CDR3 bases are TGTGCCAGCTCACCAGTCGGGACTACCAAAGAGACC. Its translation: CASSPVGTTKET. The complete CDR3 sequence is CASSPVGTTKETQYF.